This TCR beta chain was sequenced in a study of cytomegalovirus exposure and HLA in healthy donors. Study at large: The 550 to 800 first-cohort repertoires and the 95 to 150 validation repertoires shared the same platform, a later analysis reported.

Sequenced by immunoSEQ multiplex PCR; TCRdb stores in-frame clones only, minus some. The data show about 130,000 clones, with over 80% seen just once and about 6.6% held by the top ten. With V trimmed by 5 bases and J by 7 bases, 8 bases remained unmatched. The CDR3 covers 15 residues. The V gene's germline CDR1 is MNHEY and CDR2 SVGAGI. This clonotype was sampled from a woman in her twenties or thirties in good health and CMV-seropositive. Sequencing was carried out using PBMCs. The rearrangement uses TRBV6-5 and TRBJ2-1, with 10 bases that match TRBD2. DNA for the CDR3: TGTGCCAGCAGTCAGCGGGAGGGCCGGGGTAATGAGCAGTTCTTC. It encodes CASSQREGRGNEQFF.